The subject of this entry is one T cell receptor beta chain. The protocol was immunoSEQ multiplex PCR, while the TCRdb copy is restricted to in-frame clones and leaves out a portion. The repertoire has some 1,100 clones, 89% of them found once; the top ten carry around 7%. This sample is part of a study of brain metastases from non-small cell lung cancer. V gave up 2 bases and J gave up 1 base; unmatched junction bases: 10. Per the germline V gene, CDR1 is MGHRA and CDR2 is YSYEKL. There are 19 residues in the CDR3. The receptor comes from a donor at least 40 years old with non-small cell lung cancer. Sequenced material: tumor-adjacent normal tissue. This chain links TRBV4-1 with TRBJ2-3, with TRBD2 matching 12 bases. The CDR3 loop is CASSQRILTSGGRTDTQYF. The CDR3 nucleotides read TGCGCCAGCAGCCAAAGGATCCTCACTAGCGGGGGGCGCACAGATACGCAGTATTTT.